This T cell receptor beta chain derives from a study of T cell responses to AZD1222 COVID-19 vaccine. About this clone: Its matching antigen is unknown.

V was clipped by 0 bases and J by 0 bases, with 12 bases between them. This CDR3 comprises 16 residues. CDR1 and CDR2 from the germline V gene are SGHVS and FNYEAQ. Study-level findings and limits: Vaccination with two AZD1222 doses was followed by a rise in Spike-specific TCR breadth and depth. Only a handful of people who got AZD1222 tested seropositive at baseline. Repertoires were collected only later (after the peak T cell response had occurred). Clonal diversity was possibly underestimated; the donors were predominantly white British and more often female.

Assay used: immunoSEQ multiplex PCR; TCRdb lists only in-frame clones, some missing. The repertoire holds 130,000 to 150,000 clones, about nine tenths seen once, with 2.5% to 3% in the top ten. The sequence was obtained from an adult in good health. The chain carries TRBV7-6 and TRBJ2-7; weak D call: TRBD1 (5 bases). The sample consisted of peripheral blood, taken on day 0 of MenACWY control vaccination. CDR3 sequence reads: CASSLAPPTDSYEQYF. For the CDR3, the DNA is TGTGCCAGCAGCTTAGCCCCCCCGACAGACTCCTACGAGCAGTACTTC.